Sequencing of this T cell receptor (beta chain) was carried out in a study of OX40 agonist ivuxolimab in advanced cancers. Overall study context: The study enrolled dose-escalation patients with hepatocellular carcinoma, melanoma, renal cell or head and neck cancer. Partial responses were achieved by three patients, one with hepatocellular carcinoma and two with cutaneous melanoma. Whole-study results and caveats: Some nonresponders also had low normalized T-cell clonal expansion.

The CDR3 loop spans 18 amino acids. Germline V gene sequence: CDR1 SGDLS, CDR2 YYNGEE. After removal of 0 bases from V and 2 bases from J, the junction contained 9 bases not matched to a gene. Worth noting for this clone: No antigen is known for it.

Libraries were prepared by immunoSEQ multiplex PCR; TCRdb keeps only in-frame clonotypes and omits some of them. The sample records roughly 59,000 clones, about four fifths being singletons. This sequence was found in an adult with an advanced solid tumor such as melanoma, head and neck, liver or kidney cancer. The sample here was CD4+ or CD8+ T cells sorted from blood, taken in a trial of the OX40 agonist ivuxolimab. This chain links TRBV9 with TRBJ2-5; 11 bases are shared with TRBD2. This CDR3 reads CASSVAPTSGTGQETQYF. In nucleotides, the CDR3 is TGTGCCAGCAGCGTAGCCCCGACTAGCGGGACGGGTCAAGAGACCCAGTACTTC.